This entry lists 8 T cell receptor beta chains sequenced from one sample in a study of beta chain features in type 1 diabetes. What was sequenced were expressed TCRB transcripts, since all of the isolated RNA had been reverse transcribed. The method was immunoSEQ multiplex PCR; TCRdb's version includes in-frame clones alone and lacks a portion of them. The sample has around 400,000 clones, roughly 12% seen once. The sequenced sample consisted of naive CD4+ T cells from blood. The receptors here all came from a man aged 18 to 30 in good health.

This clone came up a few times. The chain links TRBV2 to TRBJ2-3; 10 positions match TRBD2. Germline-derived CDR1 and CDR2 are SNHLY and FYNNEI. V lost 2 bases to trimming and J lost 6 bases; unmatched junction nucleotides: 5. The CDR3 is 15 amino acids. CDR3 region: CASSERSGGPDTQYF. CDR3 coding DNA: TGTGCCAGCAGTGAACGTAGCGGGGGGCCTGATACGCAGTATTTT.

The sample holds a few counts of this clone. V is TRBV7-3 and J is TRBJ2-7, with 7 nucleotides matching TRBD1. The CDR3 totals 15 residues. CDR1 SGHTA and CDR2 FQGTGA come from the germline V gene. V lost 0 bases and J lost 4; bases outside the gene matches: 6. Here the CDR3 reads CASSLTGGAGYEQYF. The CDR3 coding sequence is TGTGCCAGCAGCTTAACAGGGGGCGCAGGATACGAGCAGTACTTC. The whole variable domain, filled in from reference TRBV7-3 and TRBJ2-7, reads GAGVSQTPSNKVTEKGKYVELRCDPISGHTALYWYRQSLGQGPEFLIYFQGTGAADDSGLPNDRFFAVRPEGSVSTLKIQRTERGDSAVYLCASSLTGGAGYEQYFGPGTRLTVT.

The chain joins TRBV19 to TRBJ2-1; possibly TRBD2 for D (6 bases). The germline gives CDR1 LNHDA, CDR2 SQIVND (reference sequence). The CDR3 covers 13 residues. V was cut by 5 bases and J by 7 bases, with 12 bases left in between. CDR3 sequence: CASSPTGSNEQFF. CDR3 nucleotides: TGTGCCAGTAGTCCCACCGGGAGTAATGAGCAGTTCTTC.

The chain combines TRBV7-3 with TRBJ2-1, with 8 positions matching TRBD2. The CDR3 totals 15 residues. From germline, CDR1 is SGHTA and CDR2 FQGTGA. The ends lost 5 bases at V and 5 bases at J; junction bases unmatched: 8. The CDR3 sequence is CASSPPGLGNNEQFF. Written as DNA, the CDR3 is TGTGCCAGCAGCCCCCCGGGACTAGGGAACAATGAGCAGTTCTTC.

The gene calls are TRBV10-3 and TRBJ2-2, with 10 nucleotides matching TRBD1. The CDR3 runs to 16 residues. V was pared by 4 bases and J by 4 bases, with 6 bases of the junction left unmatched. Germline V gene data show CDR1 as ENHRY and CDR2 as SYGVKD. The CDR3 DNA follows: TGTGCCATCAGTGGGCCTTGGGACAGGGGCACCGGGGAGCTGTTTTTT. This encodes CAISGPWDRGTGELFF.

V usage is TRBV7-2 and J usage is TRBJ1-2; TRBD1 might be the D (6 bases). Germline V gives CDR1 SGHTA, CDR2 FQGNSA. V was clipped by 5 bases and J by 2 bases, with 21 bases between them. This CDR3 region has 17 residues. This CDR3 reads CASSPRGGTYANYGYTF. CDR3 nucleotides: TGTGCCAGCAGCCCCCGGGGAGGGACATACGCGAACTATGGCTACACCTTC. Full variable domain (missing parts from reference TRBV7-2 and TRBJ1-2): GAGVSQSPSNKVTEKGKDVELRCDPISGHTALYWYRQSLGQGLEFLIYFQGNSAPDKSGLPSDRFSAERTGGSVSTLTIQRTQQEDSAVYLCASSPRGGTYANYGYTFGSGTRLTVV.

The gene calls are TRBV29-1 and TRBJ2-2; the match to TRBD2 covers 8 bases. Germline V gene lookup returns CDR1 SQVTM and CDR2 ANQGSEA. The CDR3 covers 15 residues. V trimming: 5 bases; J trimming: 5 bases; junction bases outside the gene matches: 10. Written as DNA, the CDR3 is TGCAGCGTTACCCCCGGACTAGCATATACCGGGGAGCTGTTTTTT. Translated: CSVTPGLAYTGELFF.

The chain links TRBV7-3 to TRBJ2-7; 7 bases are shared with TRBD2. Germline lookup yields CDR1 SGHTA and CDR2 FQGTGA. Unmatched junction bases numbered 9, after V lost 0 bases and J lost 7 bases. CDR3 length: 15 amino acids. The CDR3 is CASSLTTSPEGEQYF. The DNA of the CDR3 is TGTGCCAGCAGCTTAACGACTAGCCCAGAGGGGGAGCAGTACTTC. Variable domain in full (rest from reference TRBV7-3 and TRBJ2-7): GAGVSQTPSNKVTEKGKYVELRCDPISGHTALYWYRQSLGQGPEFLIYFQGTGAADDSGLPNDRFFAVRPEGSVSTLKIQRTERGDSAVYLCASSLTTSPEGEQYFGPGTRLTVT.